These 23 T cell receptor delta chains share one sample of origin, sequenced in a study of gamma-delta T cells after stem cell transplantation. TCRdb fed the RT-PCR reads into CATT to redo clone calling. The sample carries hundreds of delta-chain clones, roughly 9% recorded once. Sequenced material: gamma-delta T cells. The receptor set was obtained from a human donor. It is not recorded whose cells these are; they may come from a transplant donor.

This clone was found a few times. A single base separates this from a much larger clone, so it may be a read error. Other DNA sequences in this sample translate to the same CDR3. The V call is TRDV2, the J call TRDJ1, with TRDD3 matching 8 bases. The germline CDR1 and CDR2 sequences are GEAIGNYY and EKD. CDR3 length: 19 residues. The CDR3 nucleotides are TGTGCCTGTGACACTCTACAACTACTGGGGGGCTCGTACACTGATAAACTCATCTTT. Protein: CACDTLQLLGGSYTDKLIF.

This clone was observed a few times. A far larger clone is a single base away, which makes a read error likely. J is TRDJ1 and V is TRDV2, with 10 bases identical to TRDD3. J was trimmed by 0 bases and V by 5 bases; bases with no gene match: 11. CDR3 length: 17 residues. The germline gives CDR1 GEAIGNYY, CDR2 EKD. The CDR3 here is CACGTVGGYADTDKLIF. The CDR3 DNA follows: TGTGCCTGTGGCACTGTCGGGGGATACGCGGACACCGATAAACTCATCTTT.

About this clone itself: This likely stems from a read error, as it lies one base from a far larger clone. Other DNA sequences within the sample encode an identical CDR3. The CDR3, as DNA: TGTGCTCTTGGGGGGACTGGGGGATACCCCGATAAGCTCATCTTT. Amino acids: CALGGTGGYPDKLIF. V gene TRDV1 combines with J gene TRDJ1; 12 bases are a match to TRDD3. The CDR3 has 15 amino acids. CDR1 and CDR2 from the germline V gene are TSWWSYY and QGS.

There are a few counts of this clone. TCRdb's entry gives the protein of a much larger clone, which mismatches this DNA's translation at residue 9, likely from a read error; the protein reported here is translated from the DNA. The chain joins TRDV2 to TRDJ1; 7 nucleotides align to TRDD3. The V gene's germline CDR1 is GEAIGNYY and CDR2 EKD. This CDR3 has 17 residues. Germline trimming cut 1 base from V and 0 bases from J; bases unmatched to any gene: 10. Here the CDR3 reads CACDTVGGCADTDKLIF. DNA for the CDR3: TGTGCCTGTGACACTGTCGGGGGATGCGCGGACACCGATAAACTCATCTTT.

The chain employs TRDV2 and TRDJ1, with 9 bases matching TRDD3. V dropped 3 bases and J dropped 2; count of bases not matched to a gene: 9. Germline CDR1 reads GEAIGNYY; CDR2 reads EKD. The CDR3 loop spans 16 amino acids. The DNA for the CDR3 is TGTGCCTGTGACTATACTGGGGGAATGGAAACCGATAAACTCATCTTT. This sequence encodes CACDYTGGMETDKLIF.

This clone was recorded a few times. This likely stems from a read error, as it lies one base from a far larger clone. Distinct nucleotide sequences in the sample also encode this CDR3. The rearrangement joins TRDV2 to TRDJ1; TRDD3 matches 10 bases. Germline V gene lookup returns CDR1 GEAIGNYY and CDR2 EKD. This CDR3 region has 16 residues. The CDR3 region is CACDTVGDTSTDKLIF. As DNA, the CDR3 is TGTGCCTGCGACACCGTGGGGGATACCAGCACCGATAAACTCATCTTT.

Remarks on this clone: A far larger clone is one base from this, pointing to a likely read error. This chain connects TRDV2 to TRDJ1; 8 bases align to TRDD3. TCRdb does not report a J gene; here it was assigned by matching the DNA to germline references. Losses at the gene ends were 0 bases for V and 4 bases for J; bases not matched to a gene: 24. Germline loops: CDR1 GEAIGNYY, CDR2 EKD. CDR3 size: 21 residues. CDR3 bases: TGTGCCTGTGACACCGTGCCTGGGGGAACTTCCCTCTACCCGGGAGGCGATAAACTCATCTTT. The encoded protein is CACDTVPGGTSLYPGGDKLIF.

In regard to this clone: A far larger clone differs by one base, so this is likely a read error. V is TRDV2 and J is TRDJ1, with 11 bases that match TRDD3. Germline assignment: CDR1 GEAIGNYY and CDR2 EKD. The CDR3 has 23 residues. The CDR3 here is CACDLLLGDNTPNTGHYTDKPIF. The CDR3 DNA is TGTGCCTGTGACTTGTTACTGGGGGATAATACCCCGAATACCGGGCATTACACCGATAAACCCATCTTT.

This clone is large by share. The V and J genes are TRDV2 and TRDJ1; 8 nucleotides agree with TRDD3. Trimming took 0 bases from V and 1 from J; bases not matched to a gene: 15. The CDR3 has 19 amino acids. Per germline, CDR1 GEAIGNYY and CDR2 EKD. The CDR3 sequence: CACDTVSLGDRLPTDKLIF. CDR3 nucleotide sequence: TGTGCCTGTGACACCGTTTCCTTGGGGGATCGATTACCCACCGATAAACTCATCTTT.

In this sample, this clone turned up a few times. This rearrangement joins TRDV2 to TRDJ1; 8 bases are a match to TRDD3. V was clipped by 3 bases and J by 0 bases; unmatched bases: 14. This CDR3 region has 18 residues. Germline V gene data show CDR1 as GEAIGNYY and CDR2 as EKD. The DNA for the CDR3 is TGTGCCTGTGACCATATGATGGGGGATCGTCGGTACACCGATAAACTCATCTTT. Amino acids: CACDHMMGDRRYTDKLIF.

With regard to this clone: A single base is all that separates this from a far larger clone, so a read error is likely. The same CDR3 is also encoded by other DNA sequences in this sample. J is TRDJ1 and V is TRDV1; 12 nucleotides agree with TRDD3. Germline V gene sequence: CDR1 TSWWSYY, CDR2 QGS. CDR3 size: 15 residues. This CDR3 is CALGGTGGYPDKLIF. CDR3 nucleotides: TGTGCCCTTGGGGGGACTGGGGGATACCCCGATAAACTCATCTTT.

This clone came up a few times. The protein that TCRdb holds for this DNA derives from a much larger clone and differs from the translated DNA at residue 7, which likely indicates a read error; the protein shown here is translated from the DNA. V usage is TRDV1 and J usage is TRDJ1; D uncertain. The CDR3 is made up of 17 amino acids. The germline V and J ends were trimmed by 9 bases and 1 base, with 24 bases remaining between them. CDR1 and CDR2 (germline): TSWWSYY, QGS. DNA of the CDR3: TGTGCTCTCTCCCCACCCTGCTCCGCCCCTAGCACCGATAAACTCATCTTT. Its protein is CALSPPCSAPSTDKLIF.

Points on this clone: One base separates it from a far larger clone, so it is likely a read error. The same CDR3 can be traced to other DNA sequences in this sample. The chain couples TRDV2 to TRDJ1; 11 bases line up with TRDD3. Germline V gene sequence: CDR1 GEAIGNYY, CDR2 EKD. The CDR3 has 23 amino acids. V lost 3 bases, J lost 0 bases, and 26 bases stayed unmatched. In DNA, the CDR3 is TGTGCCTGTGACTTGTTACTGGGGGATAATACCCCGAATACCGGGCACTACACCGATAAACTCATCTTT. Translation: CACDLLLGDNTPNTGHYTDKLIF.

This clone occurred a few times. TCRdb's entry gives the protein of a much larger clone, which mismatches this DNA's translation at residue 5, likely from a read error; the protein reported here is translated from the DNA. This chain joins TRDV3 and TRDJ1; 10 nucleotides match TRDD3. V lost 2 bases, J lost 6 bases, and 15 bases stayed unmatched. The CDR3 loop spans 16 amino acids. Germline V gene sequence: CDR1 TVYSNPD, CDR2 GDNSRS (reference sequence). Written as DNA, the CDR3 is TGTGCCTTTCCCTGTACCTTACTGGGGGATGCGTATAAACTCATCTTT. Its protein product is CAFPCTLLGDAYKLIF.

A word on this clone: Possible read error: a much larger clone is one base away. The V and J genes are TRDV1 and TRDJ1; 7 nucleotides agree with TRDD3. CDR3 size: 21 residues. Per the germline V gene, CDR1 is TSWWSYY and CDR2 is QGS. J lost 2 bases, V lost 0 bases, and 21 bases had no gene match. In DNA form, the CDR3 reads TGTGCTCTTGGGGAACTACCTGATTGGGGGGATGATGAGAGTGGGACCGATAAACTCATCTTT. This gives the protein CALGELPDWGDDESGTDKLIF.

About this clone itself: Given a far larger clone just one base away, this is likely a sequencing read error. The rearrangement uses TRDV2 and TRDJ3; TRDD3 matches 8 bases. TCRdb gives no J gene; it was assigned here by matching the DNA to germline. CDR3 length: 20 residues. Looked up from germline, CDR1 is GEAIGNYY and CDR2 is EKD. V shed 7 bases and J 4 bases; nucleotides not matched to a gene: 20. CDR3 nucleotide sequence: TGTGCCTGCGACCCTTGGGATGCGGGGGATAAAGGTTGGGACACCCGACAGATGTTTTTC. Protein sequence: CACDPWDAGDKGWDTRQMFF.

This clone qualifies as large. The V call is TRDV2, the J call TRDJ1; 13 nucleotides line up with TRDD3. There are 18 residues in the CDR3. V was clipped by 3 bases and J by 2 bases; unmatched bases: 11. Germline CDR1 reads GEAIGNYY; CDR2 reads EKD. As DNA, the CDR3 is TGTGCCTGTGACGCTGTGAGTACTGGGGGATACGAGACCGATAAACTCATCTTT. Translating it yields CACDAVSTGGYETDKLIF.

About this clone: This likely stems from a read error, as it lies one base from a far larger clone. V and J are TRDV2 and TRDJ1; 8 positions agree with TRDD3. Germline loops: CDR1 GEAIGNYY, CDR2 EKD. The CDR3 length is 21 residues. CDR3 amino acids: CACDTVPGGTSLYPGVDRLIF. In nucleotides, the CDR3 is TGTGCCTGTGACACCGTGCCTGGGGGAACTTCCCTCTACCCGGGAGTCGATAGACTCATCTTT.

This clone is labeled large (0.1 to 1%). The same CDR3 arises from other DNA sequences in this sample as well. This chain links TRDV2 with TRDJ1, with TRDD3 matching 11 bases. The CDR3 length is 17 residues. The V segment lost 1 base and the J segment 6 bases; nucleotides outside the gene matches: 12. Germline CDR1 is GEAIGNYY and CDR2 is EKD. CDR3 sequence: CACDTILLGDMTNKLIF. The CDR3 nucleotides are TGTGCCTGTGACACGATTCTACTGGGGGATATGACCAATAAACTCATCTTT.

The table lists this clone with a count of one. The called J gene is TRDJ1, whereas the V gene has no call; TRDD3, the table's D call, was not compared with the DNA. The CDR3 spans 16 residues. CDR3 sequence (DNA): TGTGCCTGTGACAGTCTAGGGGGATTGGACACCGATAAACTCATCTTT. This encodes CACDSLGGLDTDKLIF.

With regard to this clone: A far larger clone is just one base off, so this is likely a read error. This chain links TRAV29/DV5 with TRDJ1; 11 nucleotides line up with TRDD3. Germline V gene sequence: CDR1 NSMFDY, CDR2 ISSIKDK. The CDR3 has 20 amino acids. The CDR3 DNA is TGTGCAGCAAGCGCGCGGGCTGGGGGATACTTGCCAAGGTACACCGGTAAACTCATCTTT. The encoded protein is CAASARAGGYLPRYTGKLIF.

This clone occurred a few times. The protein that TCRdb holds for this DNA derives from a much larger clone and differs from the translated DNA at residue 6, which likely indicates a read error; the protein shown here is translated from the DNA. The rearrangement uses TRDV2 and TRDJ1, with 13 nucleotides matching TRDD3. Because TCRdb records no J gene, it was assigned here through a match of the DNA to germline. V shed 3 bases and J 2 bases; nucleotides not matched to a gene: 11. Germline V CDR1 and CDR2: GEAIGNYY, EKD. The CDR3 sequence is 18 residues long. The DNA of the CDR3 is TGTGCCTGTGACGCTGGGAGTACTGGGGGATACGAGACCGATAAACTCATCTTT. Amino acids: CACDAGSTGGYETDKLIF.

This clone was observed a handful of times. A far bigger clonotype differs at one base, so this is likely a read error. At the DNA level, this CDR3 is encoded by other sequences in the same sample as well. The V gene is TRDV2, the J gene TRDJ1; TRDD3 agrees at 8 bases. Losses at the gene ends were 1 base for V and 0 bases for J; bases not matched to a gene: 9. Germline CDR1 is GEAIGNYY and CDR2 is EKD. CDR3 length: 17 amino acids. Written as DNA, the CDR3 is TGTGCCTGTGACACTGTCGGGGGATATGCGGACACCGATAAACTCATCTTT. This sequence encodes CACDTVGGYADTDKLIF.